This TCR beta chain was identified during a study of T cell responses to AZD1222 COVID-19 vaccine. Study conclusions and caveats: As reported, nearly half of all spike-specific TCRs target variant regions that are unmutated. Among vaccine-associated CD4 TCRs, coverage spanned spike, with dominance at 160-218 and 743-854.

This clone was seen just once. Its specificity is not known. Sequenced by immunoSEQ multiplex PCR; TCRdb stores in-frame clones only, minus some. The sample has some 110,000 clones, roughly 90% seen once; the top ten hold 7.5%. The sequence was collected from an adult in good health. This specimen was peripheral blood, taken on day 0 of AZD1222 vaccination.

DNA of the CDR3: TGTGCCAGCAGCTTGAGGGGGAGCGCTGGAAACACCATATATTTT. This translates into CASSLRGSAGNTIYF. This rearrangement joins TRBV7-9 to TRBJ1-3, with a possible D match to TRBD1 (6 bases). The length of the CDR3 is 15 residues. Germline values: CDR1 SEHNR, CDR2 FQNEAQ (reference sequence). V lost 3 bases, J lost 2 bases, and 11 bases lay in between.